This TCR beta chain is drawn from a study of shared clonotypes between healthy human individuals. Study-wide background: In total, the donors were a couple of women and a few men aged 18 to 49.

Profiled with immunoSEQ multiplex PCR; TCRdb holds only in-frame clones, not every one. The table lists hundreds of thousands of clones, roughly four fifths of them singletons. This clone turned up a few times. In germline, CDR1 is SNHLY, CDR2 FYNNEI. The CDR3 covers 13 residues. Trimming removed 3 bases from V and 4 bases from J, with 4 bases in between. The rearrangement joins TRBV2 to TRBJ2-6, with D uncertain. This sequence originates from a woman aged 40 to 50 in good health. Some clones in this sample may be carry-over from other donors' samples. The sample taken for sequencing was PBMCs. The CDR3 bases are TGTGCCAGCAGTGAGTACGGGGCCAACGTCCTGACTTTC. Translating gives CASSEYGANVLTF.